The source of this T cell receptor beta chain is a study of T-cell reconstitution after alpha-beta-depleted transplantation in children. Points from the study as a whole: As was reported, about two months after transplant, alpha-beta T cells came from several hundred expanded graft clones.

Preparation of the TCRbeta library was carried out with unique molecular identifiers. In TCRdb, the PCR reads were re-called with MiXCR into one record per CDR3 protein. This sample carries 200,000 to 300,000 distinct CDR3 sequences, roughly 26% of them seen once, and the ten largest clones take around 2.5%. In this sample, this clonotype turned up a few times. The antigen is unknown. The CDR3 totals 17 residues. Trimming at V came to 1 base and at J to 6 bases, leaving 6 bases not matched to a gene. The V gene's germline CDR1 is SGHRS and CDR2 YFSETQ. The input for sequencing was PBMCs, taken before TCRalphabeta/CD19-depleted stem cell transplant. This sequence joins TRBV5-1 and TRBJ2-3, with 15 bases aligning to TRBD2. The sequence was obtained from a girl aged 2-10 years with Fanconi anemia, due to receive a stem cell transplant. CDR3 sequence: CASSLRTSGRAWDTQYF. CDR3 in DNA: TGCGCCAGCAGCTTGCGGACTAGCGGGAGGGCCTGGGATACGCAGTATTTT.